This T cell receptor (beta chain) stems from a study of breast tumors, draining lymph nodes, adjacent tissues. General study points: Luminal-like breast cancer showed significantly greater tumor-nontumor repertoire similarity than basal-like breast cancer did. Most tumor T cells seemingly derive from lymph node, then expand in tumor. That most tumor T cells come from lymph nodes remained unproven. Tumor TCR diversity was below lymph nodes but above nontumor tissue.

Germline V gives CDR1 SGHAT, CDR2 FQNNGV. The CDR3 covers 15 residues. The V end lost 3 bases, the J end lost 5 bases, and 15 bases lay between the germline ends. TCRdb reprocessed the multiplex PCR reads via MiXCR and lists one record per CDR3 protein. The sample lists 100,000 to 150,000 distinct CDR3 sequences; just under 20% were seen once. Worth noting for this clonotype: Antigen: not known.

Breast cancer patients provided tissue from their axillary draining lymph nodes. This clonotype was sampled from a female donor with breast cancer. Some clones in this sample may be carry-over from other donors' samples. Material: axillary lymph node tissue. The V and J genes are TRBV11-2 and TRBJ2-3; D possibly corresponds to TRBD1 (5 bases). CDR3 in amino acids: CASSFLDSRVDTQYF. The DNA for the CDR3 is TGTGCCAGCAGCTTTCTCGACTCCAGGGTAGATACGCAGTATTTT.